This T cell receptor beta chain was sequenced for a study of shared clonotypes between healthy human individuals (dated by TCRdb to 2018 to 2021). For context, the study as a whole: Three men and two women, aged 18 to 49 years, made up the cohort. Per donor, three plates each were used for CD4 naive and CD4 memory, two for CD8 naive, and one for CD8 memory. Each donor's leukapheresis produced roughly between about 0.8 and 10 billion PBMCs. Libraries were prepared and TCR repertoires were sequenced by different laboratories using diverse techniques, in order to increase sequencing depth and limit assay-specific biases. To estimate repertoire size and how much clonotype sharing occurs between individuals, the study deeply sequenced the blood TCR repertoires of about five healthy adults. Study-level results and caveats: Because the study included only a small number of donors, the genetic and exposure-history diversity represented was limited. Pairwise subsampling led to the expectation that sequencing depth would affect the degree of clonotype sharing among donors. Sharing across a handful of donors was observed for approximately 5% of naive CD4, 3% to 4% of naive CD8, 2% to 2.5% of memory CD4, and about 0.39% of memory CD8 clonotypes. Larger estimated clonotype richness was generally found for naive subsets than for memory subsets. Clonotypes shared by all four sorted-subset donors showed higher generation probabilities than non-shared clonotypes. Incomplete sequencing was indicated by rarefaction of sorted-subset datasets, despite the large sequencing depth. Sampling was restricted to blood, and TCR repertoires in tissue are likely to differ from TCR repertoires in blood.

A remark on this clone: The antigen this receptor binds is unknown. Base qualities are not provided; no much larger clone lies one nucleotide away.

CD8 naive samples were CD45RO-negative cells positively selected for CCR7, giving a CD45RA+CCR7+ population that excluded TemRA cells. Donors were healthy HIV-negative adults with no recently reported acute infections or vaccinations. Every donor was a Caucasian adult living in Nashville, Tennessee, USA. Blood was obtained by leukapheresis, after which PBMCs were separated by Ficoll-Histopaque density gradient centrifugation and cryopreserved in liquid nitrogen vapor phase. Analytical flow cytometry was used to check the purity and quantity of every magnetically sorted T cell population. Each sorted fraction had its genomic DNA isolated and then quantified by UV absorbance on a Nanodrop 2000c. Using the deep immunoSEQ assay, multiplex PCR amplified TCR CDR3 regions from genomic DNA. For each cell subset, the extracted genomic DNA was distributed evenly across all wells of several immunoSEQ 96-well plates, and each plate served as one replicate. For sorted subsets, each replicate PCR was loaded with about 0.2 ug genomic DNA, equivalent to about 30,000 T cell genomes. Purified libraries were measured with a Qubit 3.0 fluorometer, size-checked on a Bioanalyzer 2100, and measured again with the KAPA Library Quantification kit. A separate single-read 150-cycle Illumina NextSeq 550 flow cell was used to sequence each immunoSEQ 96-well plate. Regarding the original processing steps: Because the immunoSEQ output held only junctional sequences and lacked quality scores, the filtering could not match the filtering applied to full-length reads. Sequences were annotated with PyIR, a Python wrapper for IgBLAST v1.9, and V/J genes and CDR3 were assigned using IMGT germline references. Reads with weak V/J assignments (E-value above 1e-6), missing CDR3, stop codons, out-of-frame junctions, or ambiguous translated residues were removed. V3J clonotypes were defined as sequences sharing an identical inferred V gene, J gene, and CDR3 amino acid sequence. To compute the percentage overlap between repertoires, the number of shared unique clonotypes was divided by the size of the smaller repertoire. Richness of each repertoire was evaluated using RTK rarefaction, the Chao1 estimator, and Recon v2.1 estimates of unobserved clonotypes. For all TCRbeta clonotypes obtained by the gDNA method from a few donors, generation probabilities were computed with OLGA. Imported from immuneACCESS, the table was reduced by TCRdb to in-frame sequences with V and J called. These copies leave out some clones; in studies compared against another copy, an unresolved V gene accounts for under half, and the cause of the remainder is not known. V and J calls and clone size come straight from that table; D and trimming were deduced from the DNA. The sample contains about 820,000 clones, more than 85% of them found a single time. The top ten constitute less than 25% of the sample.

Its CDR3 holds 15 amino acids, cysteine through phenylalanine. Only the CDR3 portion is preserved as DNA: 45 bases, with reading frame beginning at the first base. V sheds 0 bases and J sheds 1 base, leaving 11 bases between their ends. CDR1 and CDR2 were assigned from the germline V gene as SGHDT and YYEEEE. The sequencing sample was made of naive CD8+ T cells sorted from blood. The meaning of the sample's cell subset or site label: CD45RA+CCR7+. The V and J segments used are TRBV5-6 and TRBJ2-7; the D gene is possibly TRBD2, with 6 bases matching. The source is a man in his thirties or forties in good health. The CDR3 is CASSLAFGGSYEQYF. The nucleotide sequence is given as TGTGCCAGCAGCTTGGCCTTCGGAGGGTCCTACGAGCAGTACTTC. The full variable domain, completed from the reference TRBV5-6 and TRBJ2-7 proteins outside the CDR3, reads DAGVTQSPTHLIKTRGQQVTLRCSPKSGHDTVSWYQQALGQGPQFIFQYYEEEERQRGNFPDRFSGHQFPNYSSELNVNALLLGDSALYLCASSLAFGGSYEQYFGPGTRLTVT.